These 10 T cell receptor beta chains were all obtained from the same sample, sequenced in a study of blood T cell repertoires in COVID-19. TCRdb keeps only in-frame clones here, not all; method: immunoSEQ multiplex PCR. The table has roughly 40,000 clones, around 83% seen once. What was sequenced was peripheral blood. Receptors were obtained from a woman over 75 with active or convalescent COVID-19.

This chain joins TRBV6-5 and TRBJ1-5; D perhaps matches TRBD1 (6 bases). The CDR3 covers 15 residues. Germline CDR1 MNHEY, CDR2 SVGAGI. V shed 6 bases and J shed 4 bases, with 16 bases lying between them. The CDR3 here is CASRARNRENQPQHF. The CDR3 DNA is TGTGCCAGCAGAGCGAGAAACAGGGAAAATCAGCCCCAGCATTTT.

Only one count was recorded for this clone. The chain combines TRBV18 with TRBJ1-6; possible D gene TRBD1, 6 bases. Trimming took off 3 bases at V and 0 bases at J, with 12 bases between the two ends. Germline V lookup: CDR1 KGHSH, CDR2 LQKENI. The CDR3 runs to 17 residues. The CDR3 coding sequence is TGTGCCAGCTCACCCCGCGGACAGAGCTCCTATAATTCACCCCTCCACTTT. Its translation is CASSPRGQSSYNSPLHF.

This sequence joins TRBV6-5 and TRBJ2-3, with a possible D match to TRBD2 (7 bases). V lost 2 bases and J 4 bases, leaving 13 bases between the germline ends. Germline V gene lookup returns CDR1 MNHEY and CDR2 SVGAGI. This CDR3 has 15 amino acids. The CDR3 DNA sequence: TGTGCCAGCAGTTACGCGGGGGCGCGGCCAGATACGCAGTATTTT. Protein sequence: CASSYAGARPDTQYF.

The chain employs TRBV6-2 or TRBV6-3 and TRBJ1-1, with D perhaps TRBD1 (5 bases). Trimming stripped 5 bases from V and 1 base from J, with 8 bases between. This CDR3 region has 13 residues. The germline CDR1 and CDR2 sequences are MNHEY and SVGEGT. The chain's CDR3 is CASSHGQNTEAFF. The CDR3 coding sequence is TGTGCCAGCAGTCACGGACAGAACACTGAAGCTTTCTTT.

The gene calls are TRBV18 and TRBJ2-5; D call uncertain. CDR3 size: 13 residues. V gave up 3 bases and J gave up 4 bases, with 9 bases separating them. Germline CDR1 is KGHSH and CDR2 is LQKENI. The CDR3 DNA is TGTGCCAGCTCACCTCCTACCGTAGAGACCCAGTACTTC. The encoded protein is CASSPPTVETQYF.

The CDR3 DNA sequence: TGTGCCATCAGTGATTTCGCAGATACGCAGTATTTT. Protein product: CAISDFADTQYF. The chain joins TRBV10-3 to TRBJ2-3; D gene unclear. The CDR3 totals 12 residues. V lost 3 bases to trimming and J lost 4 bases, with 5 bases between them. Germline V gene data show CDR1 as ENHRY and CDR2 as SYGVKD.

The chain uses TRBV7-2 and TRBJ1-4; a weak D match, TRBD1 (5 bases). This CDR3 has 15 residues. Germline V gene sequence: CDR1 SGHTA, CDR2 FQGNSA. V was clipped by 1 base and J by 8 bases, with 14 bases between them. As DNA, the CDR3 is TGTGCCAGCAGCTTAGGCGGGACGGTGAACGAAAAACTGTTTTTT. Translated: CASSLGGTVNEKLFF.

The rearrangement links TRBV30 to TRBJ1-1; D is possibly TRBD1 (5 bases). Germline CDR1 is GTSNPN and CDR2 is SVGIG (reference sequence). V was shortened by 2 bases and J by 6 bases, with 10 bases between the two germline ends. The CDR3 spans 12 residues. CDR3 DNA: TGTGCCTGGAGTACGGGGGGTCCTGAAGCTTTCTTT. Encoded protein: CAWSTGGPEAFF. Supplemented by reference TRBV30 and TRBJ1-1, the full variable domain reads SQTIHQWPATLVQPVGSPLSLECTVEGTSNPNLYWYRQAAGRGLQLLFYSVGIGQISSEVPQNLSASRPQDRQFILSSKKLLLSDSGFYLCAWSTGGPEAFFGQGTRLTVV.

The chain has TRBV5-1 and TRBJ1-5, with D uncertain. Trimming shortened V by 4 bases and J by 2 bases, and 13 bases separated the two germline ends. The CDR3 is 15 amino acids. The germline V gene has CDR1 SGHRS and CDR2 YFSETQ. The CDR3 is CASSKDPEGNQPQHF. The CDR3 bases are TGCGCCAGCAGCAAGGACCCGGAGGGCAATCAGCCCCAGCATTTT. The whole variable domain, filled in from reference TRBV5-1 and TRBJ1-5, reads KAGVTQTPRYLIKTRGQQVTLSCSPISGHRSVSWYQQTPGQGLQFLFEYFSETQRNKGNFPGRFSGRQFSNSRSEMNVSTLELGDSALYLCASSKDPEGNQPQHFGDGTRLSIL.

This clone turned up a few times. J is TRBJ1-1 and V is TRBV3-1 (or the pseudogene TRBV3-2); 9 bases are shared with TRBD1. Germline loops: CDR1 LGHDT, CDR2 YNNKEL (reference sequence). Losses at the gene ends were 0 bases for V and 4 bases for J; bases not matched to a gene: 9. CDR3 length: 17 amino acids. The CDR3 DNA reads TGTGCCAGCAGCCAAGAGGAGGGACAGGGTGTTGGCACTGAAGCTTTCTTT. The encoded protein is CASSQEEGQGVGTEAFF.